This TCR beta chain stems from a study of cytomegalovirus exposure and HLA in healthy donors. Study-level background: An earlier analysis found some 100 million unique TCR beta sequences from approximately 190 million T cells. Study results and limitations: For most TCR beta V segments, an earlier analysis put the productive rate at about 87% or about 30% of the time.

This clone has only one observation. Its antigen is not identified. PCR primers comprised 60 Vbeta and 13 Jbeta primers. Sequencing was performed with immunoSEQ multiplex PCR; in TCRdb, only in-frame clones are kept and a portion is missing. The data contain around 100,000 clones, more than 80% of them seen just once; the ten biggest clones take up approximately 3.6%. Germline CDR1 and CDR2: MNHNY and SVGAGI (reference sequence). Trimming left V 2 bases short and J 6 bases short, with 19 bases between. The CDR3 totals 16 residues. Sequencing was carried out using PBMCs. The J gene is TRBJ1-1, the V gene TRBV6-6; D is unclear. The origin of this receptor is a man between 25 and 39 years old in good health and CMV-seronegative. Here the CDR3 DNA reads TGTGCCAGCAGTTACCACGAGAGGGCCTCGGCCCCTGAAGCTTTCTTT. Translating gives CASSYHERASAPEAFF.